These 27 T cell receptor beta chains were all obtained from the same sample, sequenced in a study of tumor-infiltrating lymphocytes in primary liver carcinoma. TCR beta cDNA was reverse-transcribed from around 0.55 ug of total RNA. The reaction used a constant-region primer and ProtoScript II reverse transcriptase. Employing slightly modified ARM-PCR, three nested multiplex PCR rounds were run, and these gave rise to the TCR beta libraries. Primers for the first two PCR rounds were TRBV1-TRBV30 forward primers and a C-beta reverse primer (around 11 cycles per round). From the multiplex PCR reads, TCRdb called clonotypes with MiXCR, one entry per CDR3 protein. The profile shows about 320,000 distinct CDR3 sequences, almost 60% of them singletons. The blood RNA (from unsorted whole blood) was obtained, and germline DNA was also extracted. Input material: peripheral blood. The receptors stem from a woman in her twenties or thirties with primary liver carcinoma and hepatitis B virus infection.

Remarks on this clonotype: A much larger clone is a single base away; this may be a read error. The rearrangement uses TRBV12-3 or TRBV12-4 and TRBJ2-3, with a weak D call TRBD2 (5 bases). The CDR3 extends over 14 amino acids. Trimming cost V 4 bases and J 6 bases, with 14 bases left between them. CDR3 loop: CASSSGGGGDTQYF. DNA for the CDR3: TGTGCCAGCAGTTCTGGCGGCGGCGGGGATACGCAGTATTTT.

Remarks on this clonotype: Just one base apart from a much larger clone, this may be a read error. V is TRBV5-5 and J is TRBJ2-1; maybe TRBD2 (5 bases). The CDR3 runs 14 residues. Germline CDR1 SGHKS, CDR2 YYEKEE (reference sequence). CDR3 region: CVSSLEVDRGEQFF. The DNA for the CDR3 is TGTGTCAGCAGCTTGGAGGTGGATCGTGGTGAGCAGTTCTTC.

CDR3: CASRPETGCEQYF. The DNA for the CDR3 is TGTGCCAGCAGACCTGAGACAGGATGCGAGCAGTACTTC. The rearrangement joins TRBV6-2 or TRBV6-3 to TRBJ2-7; perhaps TRBD1 as D (6 bases). V lost 6 bases and J lost 6, with 15 bases in between. Germline V CDR1 and CDR2: MNHEY, SVGEGT. The CDR3 extends over 13 amino acids.

Only one count was recorded for this clonotype. Here the CDR3 omits its conserved ending phenylalanine or tryptophan, so a read error is the likely source. This chain connects TRBV4-1 to TRBJ1-1; no clear D. The V gene's germline CDR1 is MGHRA and CDR2 YSYEKL. The length of the CDR3 is 19 residues. The V end was cut by 2 bases, the J end by 8 bases, with 30 bases between. The CDR3 loop is CASSQPGERGGSRMAEAFS. For the CDR3, the DNA is TGCGCCAGCAGCCAACCCGGGGAACGAGGTGGCTCTCGGATGGCAGAAGCTTTCTCT.

This clonotype occurred many times. The chain employs TRBV6-2 or TRBV6-3 and TRBJ1-1; weak D call: TRBD1 (5 bases). V dropped 3 bases and J dropped 3 bases, with 11 bases sitting between them. This CDR3 spans 14 amino acids. Germline V gene lookup returns CDR1 MNHEY and CDR2 SVGEGT. The CDR3 here is CASSYRGSYTEAFF. CDR3 sequence (DNA): TGTGCCAGCAGTTATCGGGGCAGCTACACTGAAGCTTTCTTT.

A note on this clonotype: A much bigger clone sits one base away, suggesting this may be a read error. The V and J genes are TRBV7-8 and TRBJ2-3, with D unclear. The CDR3 runs to 13 residues. The germline V gene has CDR1 SGHVS and CDR2 FQNEAQ. Here the CDR3 DNA reads TGTGCCACCAGCTTACGGACGCTAGATACGCAGTATTTT. This sequence encodes CATSLRTLDTQYF. Filled out from reference TRBV7-8 and TRBJ2-3, the complete variable domain reads GAGVSQSPRYKVAKRGQDVALRCDPISGHVSLFWYQQALGQGPEFLTYFQNEAQLDKSGLPSDRFFAERPEGSVSTLKIQRTQQEDSAVYLCATSLRTLDTQYFGPGTRLTVL.

As regards this clonotype: A much larger clone lies one base from this, so it may be a read error. The conserved closing phenylalanine or tryptophan is absent in this CDR3, likely reflecting a read error. The chain has TRBV29-1 and TRBJ1-2; 7 bases fit TRBD1. Germline CDR1 reads SQVTM; CDR2 reads ANQGSEA. Unmatched junction bases numbered 19, after V lost 7 bases and J lost 5 bases. The CDR3 runs to 16 residues. The CDR3 sequence: CSGASQTGPYTYGYTL. CDR3 in DNA: TGCAGCGGGGCGAGTCAGACAGGGCCCTATACTTATGGCTACACCCTC.

The chain employs TRBV6-2 or TRBV6-3 and TRBJ2-1, with 8 bases that match TRBD1. The CDR3 spans 14 residues. Trimming at V came to 8 bases and at J to 2 bases, leaving 5 bases not matched to a gene. Germline CDR1 and CDR2: MNHEY and SVGEGT. CDR3 nucleotides: TGTGCCAGCCACAGGGGGGTAACCTACAATGAGCAGTTCTTC. This gives the protein CASHRGVTYNEQFF.

Regarding this clonotype: At one of its ends the junction is not consistent with the germline gene, which may arise from a read error. The rearrangement joins TRBV5-4 to TRBJ2-5, with D perhaps matching TRBD1 (7 bases). This CDR3 contains 15 residues. From germline, CDR1 is SGHNT and CDR2 YYREEE (reference sequence). The CDR3 bases are TGTGTCAGCAGCTTGGAATGGTCAGGGGGGGAGACCCAGTACTTC. It is translated as CVSSLEWSGGETQYF.

A remark on this clonotype: A much bigger clone sits one base away, suggesting this may be a read error. This chain connects TRBV6-6 to TRBJ2-7, with 9 bases lining up with TRBD2. This CDR3 region has 14 residues. With V trimmed by 10 bases and J by 5 bases, 12 bases remained unmatched. CDR1 and CDR2 (germline): MNHNY, SVGAGI (reference sequence). Here the CDR3 DNA reads TGTGCCAACAGCCTCACTAGCGGGTCCGACGAGCAGTACTTC. Its protein product is CANSLTSGSDEQYF.

The chain uses TRBV6-2 or TRBV6-3 and TRBJ2-1; weak D call: TRBD1 (6 bases). Trimming removed 4 bases at V and 8 bases at J, with 15 bases between. Germline CDR1 reads MNHEY; CDR2 reads SVGEGT. The CDR3 runs to 14 residues. Written as DNA, the CDR3 is TGTGCCAGCAGTTGGACAGTGAAGTACTATGAGCAGTTCTTC. This encodes CASSWTVKYYEQFF.

In regard to this clonotype: This sequence may be a read error, since a much larger clone differs from it by one base. This likely comes from a read error, as the CDR3 has no conserved phenylalanine or tryptophan at its end. This CDR3 reads CASSPSWDEQFL. In DNA form, the CDR3 reads TGTGCCAGCAGCCCAAGCTGGGATGAGCAGTTCCTC. The genes are TRBV12-3 or TRBV12-4 and TRBJ2-1; D gene uncertain. Trimming left V 6 bases short and J 8 bases short, with 11 bases between. This CDR3 is built from 12 residues.

This chain joins TRBV6-1 and TRBJ1-5; D is uncertain. Looked up from germline, CDR1 is MNHNS and CDR2 is SASEGT. CDR3 size: 17 residues. The germline V and J ends were trimmed by 7 bases and 8 bases, with 27 bases remaining between them. The CDR3 is CASKRFLEGFGVKPQHF. Here the CDR3 DNA reads TGTGCCAGCAAACGTTTCCTAGAAGGGTTTGGTGTTAAGCCCCAGCATTTT.

This rearrangement joins TRBV5-6 to TRBJ1-6, with 8 bases identical to TRBD1. The CDR3 runs to 14 residues. The germline CDR1 and CDR2 sequences are SGHDT and YYEEEE. V shed 0 bases, J shed 10 bases, and the junction held 3 bases outside the gene matches. The CDR3 sequence is CASSLGQGSSPLHF. CDR3 DNA sequence: TGTGCCAGCAGCTTGGGACAGGGGTCGTCACCCCTCCACTTT.

The chain employs TRBV7-9 and TRBJ1-5; 8 bases map to TRBD1. This CDR3 contains 16 residues. V trimming: 4 bases; J trimming: 5 bases; junction bases outside the gene matches: 10. CDR1 and CDR2 (germline): SEHNR, FQNEAQ (reference sequence). CDR3 DNA: TGTGCCAGCAGCTCTTCGGACAGGGAAGTGGATCAGCCCCAGCATTTT. Amino acids: CASSSSDREVDQPQHF.

The chain joins TRBV6-6 to TRBJ1-5; no reliable D call. Germline V CDR1 and CDR2: MNHNY, SVGAGI (reference sequence). V gave up 6 bases and J gave up 2 bases, with 14 bases separating them. The length of the CDR3 is 15 residues. The DNA for the CDR3 is TGTGCCAGCAGCTACGGCGGGTATGGCAATCAGCCCCAGCATTTT. It yields the protein CASSYGGYGNQPQHF.

The count of this clonotype is one. A read error may explain this, as a much larger clone is one base away. The V call is TRBV6-1, the J call TRBJ2-1; D possibly corresponds to TRBD1 (6 bases). The CDR3 is 13 amino acids. Germline CDR1 is MNHNS and CDR2 is SASEGT. Trimming stripped 10 bases from V and 9 bases from J, with 19 bases between. CDR3 nucleotides: TGTGCCATTCATTTAACACCGGACAGTGAGCAGTTCTTC. It yields the protein CAIHLTPDSEQFF.

The chain is built from TRBV30 and TRBJ2-2; D is uncertain. V lost 0 bases, J lost 5 bases, and 10 bases lay in between. Germline-derived CDR1 and CDR2 are GTSNPN and SVGIG (reference sequence). The CDR3 sequence is 14 residues long. The CDR3 DNA reads as TGTGCCTGGAGTGTAATCGCCTCTACCGGGGAGCTGTTTTTT. As protein: CAWSVIASTGELFF. Filled out from reference TRBV30 and TRBJ2-2, the complete variable domain reads SQTIHQWPATLVQPVGSPLSLECTVEGTSNPNLYWYRQAAGRGLQLLFYSVGIGQISSEVPQNLSASRPQDRQFILSSKKLLLSDSGFYLCAWSVIASTGELFFGEGSRLTVL.

This chain's CDR3 is CASSQETSGRSYEQYF. As DNA, the CDR3 is TGCGCCAGCAGCCAAGAGACTAGCGGGAGGTCTTACGAGCAGTACTTC. This chain connects TRBV4-1 to TRBJ2-7, with 13 bases identical to TRBD2. J was trimmed by 4 bases and V by 0 bases; bases with no gene match: 3. The germline V gene encodes CDR1 MGHRA and CDR2 YSYEKL. The CDR3 has 16 residues.

This chain uses TRBV6-5 with TRBJ2-3; D gene uncertain. Trimming stripped 5 bases from V and 3 bases from J, with 9 bases between. CDR1 and CDR2 from the germline V gene are MNHEY and SVGAGI. CDR3 length: 13 residues. CDR3 in DNA: TGTGCCAGCAGTGACGAAGCTACAGATACGCAGTATTTT. Amino acids: CASSDEATDTQYF.

This clonotype was observed many times. The chain links TRBV4-1 to TRBJ2-2; D is perhaps TRBD2 (5 bases). V dropped 2 bases and J dropped 4 bases, with 8 bases sitting between them. The CDR3 contains 14 residues. CDR1 and CDR2 from the germline V gene are MGHRA and YSYEKL. CDR3: CASSQIGGTGELFF. CDR3 nucleotide sequence: TGCGCCAGCAGCCAAATCGGAGGCACCGGGGAGCTGTTTTTT.

This clonotype was seen at least ten times. The CDR3 region has the DNA TGTGCCAGCAGCCAAGGGGAGCGAGGGGTTCCCACTGAAGCTTTCTTT. Encoded protein: CASSQGERGVPTEAFF. The V call is TRBV4-2, the J call TRBJ1-1; possibly TRBD1 for D (5 bases). There are 16 residues in the CDR3. Germline values: CDR1 LGHNA, CDR2 YNFKEQ. Trimming removed 1 base from V and 4 bases from J, with 16 bases in between.

A few counts support this clonotype. This chain uses TRBV6-1 with TRBJ2-3; 9 bases are a match to TRBD2. Trimming removed 2 bases from V and 2 bases from J; junction bases left unmatched: 2. This CDR3 comprises 15 residues. Per the germline V gene, CDR1 is MNHNS and CDR2 is SASEGT. CDR3 nucleotides: TGTGCCAGCAGTGAACTAGCGGGGAACACAGATACGCAGTATTTT. Translating it yields CASSELAGNTDTQYF.

The chain has TRBV11-1 and TRBJ1-1, with D possibly matching TRBD1 (6 bases). Germline CDR1 reads SGHAT; CDR2 reads FQDESV (reference sequence). Trimming left V 5 bases short and J 0 bases short, with 13 bases between. The CDR3 contains 15 residues. The CDR3 sequence is CASSPGAVVNTEAFF. In DNA form, the CDR3 reads TGTGCCAGCAGCCCGGGGGCAGTAGTGAACACTGAAGCTTTCTTT.

The rearrangement joins TRBV5-4 to TRBJ1-4; weak D call: TRBD1 (5 bases). V lost 3 bases, J lost 8 bases, and 14 bases lay in between. The CDR3 contains 14 residues. The germline CDR1 and CDR2 sequences are SGHNT and YYREEE (reference sequence). CDR3 sequence reads: CASSSGRIDEKLFF. CDR3 nucleotides: TGTGCCAGCAGCTCGGGACGGATTGACGAAAAACTGTTTTTT.

V usage is TRBV29-1 and J usage is TRBJ2-7; D gene ambiguous. Per the germline V gene, CDR1 is SQVTM and CDR2 is ANQGSEA. Trimming pared 1 base from V and 0 bases from J, leaving 7 bases between. This CDR3 has 13 amino acids. The CDR3 DNA is TGCAGCGTTGAAGTCTGTGACTCCTACGAGCAGTACTTC. Protein sequence: CSVEVCDSYEQYF.

About this clonotype: The junction differs from germline at one of its ends, possibly a read error. This chain links TRBV2 with TRBJ2-2; either TRBD1 or TRBD2 may fit D (6 bases each). CDR1 and CDR2 (germline): SNHLY, FYNNEI. The CDR3 is 15 residues long. The CDR3 DNA reads TGTGCCAGCAGTATAAGACAGGAGGGGAACGGGGGGCTGTTTTTT. It is translated as CASSIRQEGNGGLFF.